A single sample is the source of the 26 T cell receptor beta chains below, sequenced in a study of blood T cell repertoires in COVID-19. The repertoire was sequenced with immunoSEQ multiplex PCR; TCRdb's copy has only in-frame clones and lacks some. This table has 55,000 or so clones, 90% appearing once. The sample was peripheral blood. The receptors come from a man aged 40-55 years with acute or convalescent COVID-19.

The chain combines TRBV24-1 with TRBJ1-2, with D possibly TRBD1 on 6 matching bases. Germline loops: CDR1 KGHDR, CDR2 SFDVKD. CDR3 length: 14 amino acids. V was shortened by 4 bases and J by 5 bases, with 13 bases between the two germline ends. In DNA form, the CDR3 reads TGTGCCACCAGTGACCCGGACAGCCGGTATGGCTACACCTTC. Translation gives CATSDPDSRYGYTF.

In its sample, this clone was seen a few times. V gene TRBV5-4 combines with J gene TRBJ1-1; D remains unclear. The V end was cut by 4 bases, the J end by 2 bases, with 15 bases between. The germline CDR1 and CDR2 sequences are SGHNT and YYREEE (reference sequence). The CDR3 contains 15 residues. This CDR3 is CASSPDWARNTEAFF. The DNA for the CDR3 is TGTGCCAGCAGCCCGGACTGGGCCAGAAACACTGAAGCTTTCTTT.

This clone was picked up one time. The rearrangement uses TRBV28 and TRBJ1-5; D is perhaps TRBD1 (5 bases). In germline, CDR1 is MDHEN, CDR2 SYDVKM. The ends were cut back, 5 bases at V and 8 bases at J, with 19 bases in the middle. CDR3 length equals 15 residues. CDR3 sequence reads: CASSAWTIGAEPQHF. The CDR3 DNA follows: TGTGCCAGCAGTGCCTGGACAATCGGCGCCGAGCCCCAGCATTTT.

J is TRBJ1-2 and V is TRBV7-2, with 7 bases matching TRBD1. Trimming at V came to 5 bases and at J to 8 bases, leaving 11 bases not matched to a gene. Germline lookup yields CDR1 SGHTA and CDR2 FQGNSA. The CDR3 extends over 14 amino acids. The CDR3 spells CASSLYGTVFGYTF. CDR3 bases: TGTGCCAGCAGCCTTTATGGGACAGTTTTCGGCTACACCTTC.

The gene calls are TRBV18 and TRBJ1-4; TRBD1 agrees at 8 bases. Germline CDR1 KGHSH, CDR2 LQKENI. The ends lost 5 bases at V and 5 bases at J; junction bases unmatched: 4. CDR3 size: 14 residues. The CDR3 sequence: CASSWTGLNEKLFF. The CDR3 nucleotides read TGTGCCAGCTCATGGACAGGGCTCAATGAAAAACTGTTTTTT.

The rearrangement joins TRBV27 to TRBJ2-7, with D tentatively TRBD1 (6 bases). V shed 2 bases and J shed 3 bases, with 11 bases lying between them. The CDR3 covers 14 residues. Germline-derived CDR1 and CDR2 are MNHEY and SMNVEV (reference sequence). This CDR3 reads CASSLGLGGYEQYF. CDR3 DNA sequence: TGTGCCAGCAGTTTAGGTTTAGGGGGCTACGAGCAGTACTTC.

The V and J genes are TRBV11-2 and TRBJ1-3, with D possibly TRBD1 on 5 matching bases. Germline V gene data show CDR1 as SGHAT and CDR2 as FQNNGV. The CDR3 is 16 residues long. The V end lost 2 bases, the J end lost 0 bases, and 11 bases lay between the germline ends. The CDR3 protein is CASSLYLTDSGNTIYF. In DNA, the CDR3 is TGTGCCAGCAGCTTATATTTGACAGACTCTGGAAACACCATATATTTT.

V is TRBV5-1 and J is TRBJ1-4; D not certain. CDR1 is SGHRS and CDR2 is YFSETQ in the germline V gene. The CDR3 is 14 residues long. The V end lost 2 bases, the J end lost 5 bases, and 10 bases lay between the germline ends. This CDR3 reads CASSFSGSNEKLFF. The CDR3 nucleotides read TGCGCCAGCAGCTTTTCAGGATCCAATGAAAAACTGTTTTTT. The whole variable domain, filled in from reference TRBV5-1 and TRBJ1-4, reads KAGVTQTPRYLIKTRGQQVTLSCSPISGHRSVSWYQQTPGQGLQFLFEYFSETQRNKGNFPGRFSGRQFSNSRSEMNVSTLELGDSALYLCASSFSGSNEKLFFGSGTQLSVL.

The chain employs TRBV5-1 and TRBJ2-1; unclear D gene. The CDR3 consists of 15 residues. Trimming took 0 bases from V and 2 from J, leaving 9 bases between them. Germline V gene sequence: CDR1 SGHRS, CDR2 YFSETQ. The CDR3 region has the DNA TGCGCCAGCAGCTTGGGAGCAGGTACCTACAATGAGCAGTTCTTC. The encoded protein is CASSLGAGTYNEQFF.

This chain joins TRBV29-1 and TRBJ2-1; 7 bases match TRBD2. The germline CDR1 and CDR2 sequences are SQVTM and ANQGSEA. The CDR3 length is 12 residues. J gave up 6 bases and V 4 bases, and 3 bases lay outside the gene matches. CDR3: CSVGTGGNEQFF. CDR3 sequence (DNA): TGCAGCGTTGGAACGGGGGGCAATGAGCAGTTCTTC.

The rearrangement uses TRBV5-1 and TRBJ1-6, with TRBD1 as a possible D gene (5 bases). This CDR3 is 15 amino acids long. Trimming took 0 bases from V and 5 from J, leaving 9 bases between them. Germline CDR1 is SGHRS and CDR2 is YFSETQ. The CDR3 sequence: CASSLEGLHNSPLHF. As DNA, the CDR3 is TGCGCCAGCAGCTTGGAGGGGCTCCATAATTCACCCCTCCACTTT.

This chain uses TRBV24-1 with TRBJ1-5; possibly TRBD1 for D (5 bases). V gave up 9 bases and J gave up 3 bases, with 23 bases separating them. Germline CDR1 reads KGHDR; CDR2 reads SFDVKD. CDR3 length: 17 residues. The DNA of the CDR3 is TGTGCCACCGTCAGCCCGACCGACCCTGGGGCCAATCAGCCCCAGCATTTT. This encodes CATVSPTDPGANQPQHF.

The chain has TRBV6-5 and TRBJ2-1; 11 nucleotides agree with TRBD2. CDR1 is MNHEY and CDR2 is SVGAGI in the germline V gene. V lost 5 bases, J lost 2 bases, and 2 bases stayed unmatched. The CDR3 runs 15 residues. CDR3 region: CASSTSGSPYNEQFF. CDR3 DNA sequence: TGTGCCAGCAGTACTAGCGGGAGCCCCTACAATGAGCAGTTCTTC.

DNA for the CDR3: TGTGCCAGCAGCTTGGTTCGGGGCTCTGGAAACACCATATATTTT. Its protein product is CASSLVRGSGNTIYF. The V gene is TRBV5-8, the J gene TRBJ1-3; D is uncertain. This CDR3 is built from 15 residues. Trimming took 0 bases from V and 0 from J, leaving 7 bases between them. Germline-derived CDR1 and CDR2 are SGHTS and YDEGEE.

This rearrangement joins TRBV3-1 (or the pseudogene TRBV3-2) to TRBJ2-1; a possible D gene is TRBD1 (7 bases). CDR1 is LGHDT and CDR2 is YNNKEL in the germline V gene (reference sequence). V lost 2 bases and J 8 bases, leaving 16 bases between the germline ends. This CDR3 comprises 15 residues. CDR3 nucleotide sequence: TGTGCCAGCAGCCAACCGGGACAGTGGGGGGATGAGCAGTTCTTC. Translating it yields CASSQPGQWGDEQFF.

The chain recombines TRBV5-1 with TRBJ2-7, with a weak D call TRBD2 (6 bases). Per germline, CDR1 SGHRS and CDR2 YFSETQ. The V end was cut by 7 bases, the J end by 0 bases, with 11 bases between. The length of the CDR3 is 13 residues. The CDR3 region is CASGSGDSYEQYF. CDR3 DNA: TGCGCCAGCGGATCGGGGGACTCCTACGAGCAGTACTTC.

The chain joins TRBV19 to TRBJ2-1; 8 bases map to TRBD2. Germline CDR1 and CDR2: LNHDA and SQIVND (reference sequence). The length of the CDR3 is 15 residues. With 8 bases clipped from V and 1 base from J, the junction kept 7 bases outside the gene matches. The CDR3 spells CASCSGGPSYNEQFF. The CDR3 bases are TGTGCCAGTTGTTCGGGAGGGCCATCCTACAATGAGCAGTTCTTC. Full variable domain (missing parts from reference TRBV19 and TRBJ2-1): DGGITQSPKYLFRKEGQNVTLSCEQNLNHDAMYWYRQDPGQGLRLIYYSQIVNDFQKGDIAEGYSVSREKKESFPLTVTSAQKNPTAFYLCASCSGGPSYNEQFFGPGTRLTVL.

V usage is TRBV5-1 and J usage is TRBJ1-5; 9 bases match TRBD1. This CDR3 has 14 residues. The germline CDR1 and CDR2 sequences are SGHRS and YFSETQ. The V and J ends lost 0 bases and 8 bases, in that order; junction bases with no gene match: 3. CDR3 DNA: TGCGCCAGCAGCTTGGCCGGGGACAGGGAGCCCCAGCATTTT. Amino acids: CASSLAGDREPQHF.

V and J are TRBV5-6 and TRBJ2-7; 10 bases line up with TRBD2. There are 15 residues in the CDR3. The germline CDR1 and CDR2 sequences are SGHDT and YYEEEE. J lost 1 base, V lost 4 bases, and 5 bases had no gene match. CDR3 sequence: CASSVLLAGSYEQYF. DNA of the CDR3: TGTGCCAGCAGCGTCCTACTAGCGGGATCCTACGAGCAGTACTTC.

The chain is built from TRBV9 and TRBJ2-3; D is perhaps TRBD2 (6 bases). Germline V gives CDR1 SGDLS, CDR2 YYNGEE. The CDR3 contains 16 residues. The V gene lost 3 bases and the J gene lost 8 bases, with 22 bases spanning the gap. CDR3 sequence reads: CASSAGPREEGVTQYF. Here the CDR3 DNA reads TGTGCCAGCAGCGCCGGCCCCAGGGAGGAGGGCGTTACGCAGTATTTT.

V and J are TRBV6-5 and TRBJ1-3; the D is unclear. Trimming removed 8 bases from V and 1 base from J, with 12 bases in between. Germline V gene data show CDR1 as MNHEY and CDR2 as SVGAGI. This CDR3 spans 14 amino acids. CDR3: CASVDWRSGNTIYF. CDR3 DNA: TGTGCCAGCGTGGACTGGAGATCTGGAAACACCATATATTTT.

V is TRBV7-9 and J is TRBJ1-1; D remains ambiguous. Germline values: CDR1 SEHNR, CDR2 FQNEAQ (reference sequence). This CDR3 spans 12 amino acids. The V and J ends lost 3 bases and 8 bases respectively, with 10 bases between them. This CDR3 reads CASSFAAAEAFF. CDR3 coding DNA: TGTGCCAGCAGCTTCGCGGCCGCGGAAGCTTTCTTT.

This chain links TRBV3-1 (or the pseudogene TRBV3-2) with TRBJ1-3, with TRBD1 as a possible D gene (5 bases). Trimming shortened V by 1 base and J by 4 bases, and 8 bases separated the two germline ends. CDR1 is LGHDT, CDR2 YNNKEL, per germline (reference sequence). The CDR3 extends over 14 amino acids. The CDR3 DNA sequence: TGTGCCAGCAGCCAAGGCCAGGGAGGAAACACCATATATTTT. Amino acids: CASSQGQGGNTIYF.

This clone was detected only a few times. V gene TRBV10-2 combines with J gene TRBJ2-1; a possible D gene is TRBD1 (6 bases). This CDR3 is built from 12 residues. Germline-derived CDR1 and CDR2 are WSHSY and SAAADI. V was clipped by 6 bases and J by 8 bases, with 11 bases between them. The CDR3: CASRPGQHEQFF. The CDR3 DNA sequence: TGCGCCAGCAGACCAGGACAGCATGAGCAGTTCTTC.

The rearrangement joins TRBV7-9 to TRBJ2-5; tentative D call: TRBD1 (5 bases). The germline gives CDR1 SEHNR, CDR2 FQNEAQ (reference sequence). V dropped 5 bases and J dropped 5 bases, with 12 bases sitting between them. There are 13 residues in the CDR3. The CDR3 DNA sequence: TGTGCCAGCAGCCCCCAGGGCCGGGAGACCCAGTACTTC. This sequence encodes CASSPQGRETQYF.

In this sample, this clone turned up once. The chain combines TRBV5-1 with TRBJ2-3; 9 bases are shared with TRBD1. CDR1 is SGHRS, CDR2 YFSETQ, per germline. V shed 4 bases, J shed 3 bases, and the junction held 9 bases outside the gene matches. This CDR3 spans 16 amino acids. The CDR3 DNA sequence: TGCGCCAGCAGCCCTCGACCGACAGGGGGTACAGATACGCAGTATTTT. Amino acids: CASSPRPTGGTDTQYF.